One and the same sample provided the 5 T cell receptor beta chains below, sequenced in a study of shared T cell receptors in the human thymus. Libraries were prepared by immunoSEQ multiplex PCR; TCRdb keeps only in-frame clonotypes and omits some of them. The table includes about 660,000 clones, approximately 87% detected once. This sample also belongs to another study, concerning human thymus T cells.

Sequencing was done on a sample of thymocytes. These receptors originate from a boy younger than two with a congenital heart defect.

The chain carries TRBV19 and TRBJ2-7; maybe TRBD2 (6 bases). V lost 6 bases and J 6 bases, leaving 18 bases between the germline ends. Germline-derived CDR1 and CDR2 are LNHDA and SQIVND (reference sequence). CDR3 length: 14 residues. This CDR3 reads CASRYGPPGGEQYF. CDR3 coding DNA: TGTGCCAGTAGATATGGACCCCCCGGGGGCGAGCAGTACTTC.

The chain employs TRBV25-1 and TRBJ2-2, with 14 bases matching TRBD2. The CDR3 has 17 amino acids. CDR1 and CDR2 from the germline V gene are MGHDK and SYGVNS. V was pared by 4 bases and J by 8 bases, with 9 bases of the junction left unmatched. The CDR3: CASSGRLAGGPIGELFF. In DNA form, the CDR3 reads TGTGCCAGCAGTGGGAGACTAGCGGGAGGGCCAATAGGGGAGCTGTTTTTT.

This sequence joins TRBV21-1 and TRBJ2-5; TRBD1, as called in the table, went unchecked against the DNA. TRBV21-1 is annotated as a pseudogene. This CDR3 has 14 residues. The CDR3 here is CASRDRQGGETQYF. In DNA form, the CDR3 reads TGTGCCAGCAGAGACAGACAGGGTGGAGAGACCCAGTACTTC.

The table lists this clone with a few counts. The rearrangement uses TRBV29-1 and TRBJ2-3; 10 nucleotides agree with TRBD1. CDR1 and CDR2 (germline): SQVTM, ANQGSEA. The CDR3 loop spans 13 amino acids. The V and J ends lost 6 bases and 6 bases, in that order; junction bases with no gene match: 6. The CDR3 loop is CSVPGTGADTQYF. CDR3 in DNA: TGCAGCGTCCCCGGGACAGGGGCGGATACGCAGTATTTT.

As for this clone: The same CDR3 is also encoded by other DNA sequences in this sample. The chain has TRBV7-2 and TRBJ2-7, with a weak D call TRBD2 (6 bases). This CDR3 is 12 amino acids long. Looked up from germline, CDR1 is SGHTA and CDR2 is FQGNSA. The ends were cut back, 5 bases at V and 3 bases at J, with 8 bases in the middle. CDR3 in DNA: TGTGCCAGCAGCCTGCGGGGCTACGAGCAGTACTTC. As protein: CASSLRGYEQYF. The full variable domain, in which reference TRBV7-2 and TRBJ2-7 provide the parts outside the CDR3, is GAGVSQSPSNKVTEKGKDVELRCDPISGHTALYWYRQSLGQGLEFLIYFQGNSAPDKSGLPSDRFSAERTGGSVSTLTIQRTQQEDSAVYLCASSLRGYEQYFGPGTRLTVT.